This T cell receptor beta chain originates from a study of lung T cells in sarcoidosis with Löfgren's syndrome. Via MiXCR, TCRdb re-called the reads, giving one row per CDR3 protein. The table shows more than 6,500 distinct CDR3 sequences, with around a fifth occurring only once. This TCR was recovered from a human donor with sarcoidosis (Löfgren's syndrome or another form), or a control subject (not recorded which). The sample taken for sequencing was CD4+ T cells from bronchoalveolar lavage fluid.

The CDR3: CANSGDTDTQYF. The CDR3, as DNA: TGTGCCAACAGCGGGGACACAGATACGCAGTATTTT. This chain connects TRBV2 to TRBJ2-3; 7 bases line up with TRBD2. This CDR3 has 12 residues. Germline V CDR1 and CDR2: SNHLY, FYNNEI. V shed 10 bases, J shed 2 bases, and the junction held 3 bases outside the gene matches.